The 20 T cell receptor beta chains presented below share a single source sample, sequenced in a study of T-cell memory formation after mild COVID-19 (dated by TCRdb to about 2021). Receptor libraries were prepared by 5' RACE. Sequencing instrument: Illumina NovaSeq 6000. TCRdb applied fastp at Q25 and MiXCR to the public reads, then kept only in-frame beta chains. Each CDR3 protein gets just one entry, which takes the most common genes and DNA from the rows behind it. Recorded for this sample are 140,000 to 150,000 distinct CDR3 sequences; 15% to 20% of them occurred a single time. The ten largest clones add up to about 2% of the sample. Sequencing was carried out using PBMCs or a T cell subset sorted from them (not recorded which). These receptors came from an adult woman who had mild COVID-19 (a few samples of this study predate the infection). The sample titles of this study are shuffled in the database, so cell type and time point are left out; the donor was told from shared clones.

Only a few counts were recorded for this clonotype. The chain is built from TRBV4-3 and TRBJ2-3; D not certain. This CDR3 is built from 16 residues. Trimming shortened V by 0 bases and J by 0 bases, and 10 bases separated the two germline ends. Germline lookup yields CDR1 LGHNA and CDR2 YSLEER. Here the CDR3 DNA reads TGCGCCAGCAGCCAAGATCGGGCAGTGAGCACAGATACGCAGTATTTT. It specifies CASSQDRAVSTDTQYF.

This clonotype occurred a few times. The chain uses TRBV20-1 and TRBJ2-1, with 16 bases that match TRBD2. The CDR3 consists of 17 residues. Germline V gene sequence: CDR1 DFQATT, CDR2 SNEGSKA (reference sequence). Trimming removed 6 bases from V and 3 bases from J; junction bases left unmatched: 8. The CDR3 nucleotides are TGCAGTGCCTCGGGACTAGCGGGAGGGGGATACTACAATGAGCAGTTCTTC. This codes for CSASGLAGGGYYNEQFF.

This clonotype showed up many times. The V and J genes are TRBV9 and TRBJ2-3; D possibly corresponds to TRBD2 (5 bases). The CDR3 has 16 residues. Germline CDR1 reads SGDLS; CDR2 reads YYNGEE. Deletions cut 4 bases from V and 0 bases from J, with 15 bases between. The CDR3 nucleotides read TGTGCCAGCAGCCCGTGGACTCTACAGAGCACAGATACGCAGTATTTT. Its translation: CASSPWTLQSTDTQYF.

The V gene is TRBV20-1, the J gene TRBJ2-1; 11 bases align to TRBD2. Germline-derived CDR1 and CDR2 are DFQATT and SNEGSKA (reference sequence). Losses at the gene ends were 3 bases for V and 2 bases for J; bases not matched to a gene: 3. The CDR3 has 15 residues. Here the CDR3 DNA reads TGCAGTGCTAGGTCTAGCGGGAGGACCTACAATGAGCAGTTCTTC. Its translation is CSARSSGRTYNEQFF.

The chain carries TRBV7-2 and TRBJ1-3; D is perhaps TRBD1 (6 bases). This CDR3 is built from 14 residues. With 4 bases removed from V and 5 bases from J, the gap between germline ends came to 12 bases. Germline values: CDR1 SGHTA, CDR2 FQGNSA. CDR3 in DNA: TGTGCCAGCAGCTACACCGGGACAAGAAACACCATATATTTT. Its translation: CASSYTGTRNTIYF.

This clonotype occurred a few times. The chain couples TRBV4-1 to TRBJ1-2, with 8 bases aligning to TRBD1. The V segment lost 1 base and the J segment 4 bases; nucleotides outside the gene matches: 8. Per germline, CDR1 MGHRA and CDR2 YSYEKL. This CDR3 is 16 amino acids long. CDR3 sequence (DNA): TGCGCCAGCAGCCAAGCGGGACAGGTTGAGGGCTATGGCTACACCTTC. Protein: CASSQAGQVEGYGYTF.

This rearrangement joins TRBV10-3 to TRBJ2-5; D unresolved. The CDR3 spans 12 residues. Germline V lookup: CDR1 ENHRY, CDR2 SYGVKD. V lost 1 base and J 4 bases, leaving 4 bases between the germline ends. The CDR3 protein is CAISEWLETQYF. The DNA for the CDR3 is TGTGCCATCAGTGAGTGGTTAGAGACCCAGTACTTC.

This clonotype was detected only a few times. The chain is built from TRBV24-1 and TRBJ2-3, with 9 bases matching TRBD1. CDR1 is KGHDR, CDR2 SFDVKD, per germline. The ends lost 6 bases at V and 4 bases at J; junction bases unmatched: 7. The CDR3 covers 15 residues. CDR3 region: CATSRSGQGPDTQYF. The CDR3 coding sequence is TGTGCCACCAGTCGATCCGGACAGGGGCCAGATACGCAGTATTTT.

This clonotype was seen a handful of times. The V and J genes are TRBV5-6 and TRBJ1-5, with TRBD1 identical over 8 bases. The germline gives CDR1 SGHDT, CDR2 YYEEEE. This CDR3 contains 15 residues. The ends lost 4 bases at V and 2 bases at J; junction bases unmatched: 5. In DNA form, the CDR3 reads TGTGCCAGCAGCGTAGGACAGGGCGGCAATCAGCCCCAGCATTTT. Protein sequence: CASSVGQGGNQPQHF.

This clonotype occurred many times. V gene TRBV24-1 combines with J gene TRBJ2-2; 8 bases fit TRBD1. V dropped 5 bases and J dropped 1; count of bases not matched to a gene: 5. The germline gives CDR1 KGHDR, CDR2 SFDVKD. The CDR3 has 16 residues. Here the CDR3 DNA reads TGTGCCACCAGTGCCTTGGGGACAGGGAACACCGGGGAGCTGTTTTTT. This codes for CATSALGTGNTGELFF.

This chain connects TRBV12-3 or TRBV12-4 to TRBJ2-1, with 7 bases fitting TRBD2. V lost 8 bases, J lost 10 bases, and 8 bases stayed unmatched. This CDR3 spans 12 amino acids. In nucleotides, the CDR3 is TGTGCCAGCGAAGGACTAGAGACAGAGCAGTTCTTC. Its protein is CASEGLETEQFF.

This clonotype appeared once. This rearrangement joins TRBV20-1 to TRBJ2-7; the D gene is possibly TRBD1 (6 bases). The V end lost 1 base, the J end lost 3 bases, and 16 bases lay between the germline ends. The V gene's germline CDR1 is DFQATT and CDR2 SNEGSKA (reference sequence). The CDR3 is 15 residues long. The CDR3 sequence is CSARARYNRVYEQYF. The DNA for the CDR3 is TGCAGTGCTAGAGCCAGATACAACAGGGTCTACGAGCAGTACTTC.

This clonotype was observed a few times. V is TRBV20-1 and J is TRBJ2-3; no definite D call. Trimming pared 0 bases from V and 2 bases from J, leaving 12 bases between. From germline, CDR1 is DFQATT and CDR2 SNEGSKA (reference sequence). The CDR3 loop spans 15 amino acids. The CDR3 is CSARDRRAVTDTQYF. The CDR3 DNA is TGCAGTGCTAGAGATCGTCGGGCAGTCACAGATACGCAGTATTTT.

The rearrangement joins TRBV7-9 to TRBJ2-1; D not certain. The CDR3 is made up of 15 amino acids. Germline loops: CDR1 SEHNR, CDR2 FQNEAQ (reference sequence). Trimming removed 4 bases from V and 7 bases from J, with 17 bases in between. CDR3 region: CASSSYNGVGNEQFF. The CDR3 DNA follows: TGTGCCAGCAGCTCGTATAACGGAGTAGGTAATGAGCAGTTCTTC. Full variable domain (missing parts from reference TRBV7-9 and TRBJ2-1): DTGVSQNPRHKITKRGQNVTFRCDPISEHNRLYWYRQTLGQGPEFLTYFQNEAQLEKSRLLSDRFSAERPKGSFSTLEIQRTEQGDSAMYLCASSSYNGVGNEQFFGPGTRLTVL.

This chain uses TRBV4-1 with TRBJ1-1; 7 bases fit TRBD1. Germline CDR1 reads MGHRA; CDR2 reads YSYEKL. V lost 4 bases, J lost 2 bases, and 7 bases stayed unmatched. The CDR3 consists of 15 residues. The DNA for the CDR3 is TGCGCCAGCAGCCGGACCGGGACAGCCAACACTGAAGCTTTCTTT. Encoded protein: CASSRTGTANTEAFF.

This clonotype came up many times. The gene calls are TRBV5-1 and TRBJ2-2, with D hard to call. The germline V and J ends were trimmed by 2 bases and 4 bases, with 6 bases remaining between them. Germline CDR1 and CDR2: SGHRS and YFSETQ. The length of the CDR3 is 13 residues. The CDR3 sequence is CASSLTVTGELFF. The CDR3 nucleotides read TGCGCCAGCAGCTTAACAGTCACCGGGGAGCTGTTTTTT. The full variable domain, in which reference TRBV5-1 and TRBJ2-2 provide the parts outside the CDR3, is KAGVTQTPRYLIKTRGQQVTLSCSPISGHRSVSWYQQTPGQGLQFLFEYFSETQRNKGNFPGRFSGRQFSNSRSEMNVSTLELGDSALYLCASSLTVTGELFFGEGSRLTVL.

This clonotype has only one observation. This chain connects TRBV4-2 to TRBJ2-6; D not certain. The CDR3 contains 15 residues. V was shortened by 0 bases and J by 4 bases, with 7 bases between the two germline ends. The germline CDR1 and CDR2 sequences are LGHNA and YNFKEQ. In DNA form, the CDR3 reads TGTGCCAGCAGCCAAGATGGGGTAGGGGCCAACGTCCTGACTTTC. Translation: CASSQDGVGANVLTF.

This chain links TRBV5-1 with TRBJ2-6; 10 nucleotides line up with TRBD1. CDR1 is SGHRS and CDR2 is YFSETQ in the germline V gene. The CDR3 contains 17 residues. J was trimmed by 1 base and V by 4 bases; bases with no gene match: 5. DNA of the CDR3: TGCGCCAGCAGCCGTGGGACAGGGGAGTCTGGGGCCAACGTCCTGACTTTC. Protein product: CASSRGTGESGANVLTF.

The rearrangement joins TRBV20-1 to TRBJ1-2, with 8 bases fitting TRBD1. Germline V lookup: CDR1 DFQATT, CDR2 SNEGSKA (reference sequence). Unmatched junction bases numbered 4, after V lost 3 bases and J lost 4 bases. The CDR3 is 13 amino acids. CDR3 DNA sequence: TGCAGTGCTAGCCGGACAGGGCTCTATGGCTACACCTTC. This codes for CSASRTGLYGYTF.

This rearrangement joins TRBV20-1 to TRBJ2-7; TRBD2 aligns across 9 bases. CDR1 and CDR2 (germline): DFQATT, SNEGSKA (reference sequence). The CDR3 is made up of 12 amino acids. The CDR3 loop reads CSAGGGAYEQYF. DNA of the CDR3: TGCAGCGCGGGCGGGGGGGCCTACGAGCAGTACTTC.